In its sample, the clone carrying this T cell receptor beta chain was seen many times. The CDR3 regions of TCR beta were amplified from RNA transcripts. HTBI primers were the set used in a first-round RT-PCR of the TCR CDR3. MiXCR, run by TCRdb on the multiplex PCR reads, gives a single entry per CDR3 protein. Among about 380,000 distinct CDR3 sequences listed, about 14% were seen once. The germline V gene has CDR1 SGHNT and CDR2 YENEEA. Germline trimming cut 4 bases from V and 2 bases from J; bases unmatched to any gene: 12. The CDR3 contains 17 residues. These data are taken from a study of T cells in Graves' hyperthyroidism and ophthalmopathy. About the study: Peripheral blood collection took place at initial diagnosis, before any treatment.

This sequence was found in a man aged 30 to 39 with Graves' hyperthyroidism that later progressed to Graves' ophthalmopathy. The specimen sequenced was blood. The V call is TRBV11-3, the J call TRBJ2-7, with 9 bases fitting TRBD1. The CDR3 protein is CASSYPTGTGSPYEQYF. The DNA of the CDR3 is TGTGCCAGCAGCTACCCAACCGGGACAGGGTCCCCCTACGAGCAGTACTTC.